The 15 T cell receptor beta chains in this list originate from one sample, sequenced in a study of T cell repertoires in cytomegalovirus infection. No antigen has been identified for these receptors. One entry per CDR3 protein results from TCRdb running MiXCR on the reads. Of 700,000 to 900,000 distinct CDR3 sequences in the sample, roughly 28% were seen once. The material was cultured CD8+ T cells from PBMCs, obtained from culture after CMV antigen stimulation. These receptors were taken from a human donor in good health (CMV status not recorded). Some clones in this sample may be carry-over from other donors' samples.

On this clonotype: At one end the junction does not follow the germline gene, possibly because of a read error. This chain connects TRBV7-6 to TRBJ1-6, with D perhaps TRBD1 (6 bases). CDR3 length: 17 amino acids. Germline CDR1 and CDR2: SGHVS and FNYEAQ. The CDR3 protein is CASSIASGAYYNSPLHF. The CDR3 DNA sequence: TGTGCCAGCAGCATAGCCTCGGGGGCGTACTATAATTCACCCCTCCACTTT. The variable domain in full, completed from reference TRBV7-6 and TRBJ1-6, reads GAGVSQSPRYKVTKRGQDVALRCDPISGHVSLYWYRQALGQGPEFLTYFNYEAQQDKSGLPNDRFSAERPEGSISTLTIQRTEQRDSAMYRCASSIASGAYYNSPLHFGNGTRLTVT.

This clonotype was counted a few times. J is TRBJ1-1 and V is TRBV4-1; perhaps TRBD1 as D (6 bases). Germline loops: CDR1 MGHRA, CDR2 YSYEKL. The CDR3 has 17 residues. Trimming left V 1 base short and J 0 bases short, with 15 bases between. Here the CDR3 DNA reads TGCGCCAGCAGCCAAGGGGGGGCAGGTGGAATGAACACTGAAGCTTTCTTT. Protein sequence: CASSQGGAGGMNTEAFF.

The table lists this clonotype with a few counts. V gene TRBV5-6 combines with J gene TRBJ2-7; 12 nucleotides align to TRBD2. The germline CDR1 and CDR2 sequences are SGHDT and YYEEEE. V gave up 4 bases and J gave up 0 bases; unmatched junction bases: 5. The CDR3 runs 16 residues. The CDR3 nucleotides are TGTGCCAGCAGCGATGGACTAGCGGGGAGCTCCTACGAGCAGTACGTC. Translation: CASSDGLAGSSYEQYV.

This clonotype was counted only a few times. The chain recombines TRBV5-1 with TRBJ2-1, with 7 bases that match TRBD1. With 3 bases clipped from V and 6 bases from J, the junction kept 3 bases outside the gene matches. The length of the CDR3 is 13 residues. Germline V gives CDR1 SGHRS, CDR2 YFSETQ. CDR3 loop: CASSSYRGNEQFF. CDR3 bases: TGCGCCAGCAGCTCATACAGGGGCAATGAGCAGTTCTTC.

The CDR3 spells CASSEEDGYYEQYF. The CDR3 bases are TGTGCCAGCAGCGAGGAGGATGGATACTACGAGCAGTACTTC. The chain is built from TRBV7-6 and TRBJ2-7, with a weak D call TRBD2 (5 bases). The V gene lost 5 bases and the J gene lost 3 bases, with 14 bases spanning the gap. CDR1 and CDR2 from the germline V gene are SGHVS and FNYEAQ. CDR3 length: 14 amino acids.

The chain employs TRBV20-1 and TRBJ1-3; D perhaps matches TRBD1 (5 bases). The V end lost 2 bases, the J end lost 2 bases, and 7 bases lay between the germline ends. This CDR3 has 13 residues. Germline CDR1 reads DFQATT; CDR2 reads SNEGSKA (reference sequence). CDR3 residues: CSARIRAGNTIYF. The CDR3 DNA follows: TGCAGTGCTAGAATCAGGGCTGGAAACACCATATATTTT.

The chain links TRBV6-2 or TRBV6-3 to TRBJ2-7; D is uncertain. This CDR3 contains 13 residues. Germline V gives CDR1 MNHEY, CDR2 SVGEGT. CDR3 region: CASSPRDGQRVAV. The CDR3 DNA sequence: TGTGCCAGCAGTCCCCGAGACGGCCAACGAGTGGCCGTC.

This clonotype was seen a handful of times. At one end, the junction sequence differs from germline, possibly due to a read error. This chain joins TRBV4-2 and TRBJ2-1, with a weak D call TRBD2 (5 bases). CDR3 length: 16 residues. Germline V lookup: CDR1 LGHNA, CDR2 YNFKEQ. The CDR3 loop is CASRQGSRDNPNEQFF. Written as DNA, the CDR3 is TGTGCCAGCAGGCAAGGGTCCCGGGATAATCCGAATGAGCAGTTCTTC.

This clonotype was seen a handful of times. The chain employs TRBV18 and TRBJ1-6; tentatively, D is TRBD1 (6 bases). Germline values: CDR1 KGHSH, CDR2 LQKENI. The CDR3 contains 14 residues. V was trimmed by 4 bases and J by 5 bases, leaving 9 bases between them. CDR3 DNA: TGTGCCAGCTCACTACAGGGAGATAATTCACCCCTCCACTTT. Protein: CASSLQGDNSPLHF. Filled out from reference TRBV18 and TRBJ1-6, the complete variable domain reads NAGVMQNPRHLVRRRGQEARLRCSPMKGHSHVYWYRQLPEEGLKFMVYLQKENIIDESGMPKERFSAEFPKEGPSILRIQQVVRGDSAAYFCASSLQGDNSPLHFGNGTRLTVT.

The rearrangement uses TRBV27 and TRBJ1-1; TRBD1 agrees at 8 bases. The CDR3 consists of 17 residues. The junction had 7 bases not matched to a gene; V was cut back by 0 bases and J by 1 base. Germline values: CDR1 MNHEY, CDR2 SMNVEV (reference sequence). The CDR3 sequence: CASSLSIPGGQNTEAFF. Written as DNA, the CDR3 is TGTGCCAGCAGTTTATCAATCCCAGGGGGCCAGAACACTGAAGCTTTCTTT.

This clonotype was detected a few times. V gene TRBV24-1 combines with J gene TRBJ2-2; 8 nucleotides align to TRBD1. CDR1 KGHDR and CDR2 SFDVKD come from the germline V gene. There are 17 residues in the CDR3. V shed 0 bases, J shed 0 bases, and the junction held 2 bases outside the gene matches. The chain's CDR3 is CATSDLRRGPNTGELFF. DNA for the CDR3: TGTGCCACCAGTGATTTGCGCAGGGGGCCGAACACCGGGGAGCTGTTTTTT.

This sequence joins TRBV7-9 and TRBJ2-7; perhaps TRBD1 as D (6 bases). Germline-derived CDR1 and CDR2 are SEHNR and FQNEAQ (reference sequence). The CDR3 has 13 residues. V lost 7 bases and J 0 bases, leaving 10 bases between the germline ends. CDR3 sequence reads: CASTGTSSYEQYF. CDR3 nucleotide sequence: TGTGCCAGCACCGGGACAAGCTCCTACGAGCAGTACTTC. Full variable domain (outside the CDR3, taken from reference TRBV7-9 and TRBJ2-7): DTGVSQNPRHKITKRGQNVTFRCDPISEHNRLYWYRQTLGQGPEFLTYFQNEAQLEKSRLLSDRFSAERPKGSFSTLEIQRTEQGDSAMYLCASTGTSSYEQYFGPGTRLTVT.

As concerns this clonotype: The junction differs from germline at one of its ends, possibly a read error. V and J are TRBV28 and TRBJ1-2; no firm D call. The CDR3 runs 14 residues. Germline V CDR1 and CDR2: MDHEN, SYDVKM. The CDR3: CPSRMPLTNYGYTF. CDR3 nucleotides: TGTCCCAGCCGGATGCCCTTGACTAACTATGGCTACACCTTC.

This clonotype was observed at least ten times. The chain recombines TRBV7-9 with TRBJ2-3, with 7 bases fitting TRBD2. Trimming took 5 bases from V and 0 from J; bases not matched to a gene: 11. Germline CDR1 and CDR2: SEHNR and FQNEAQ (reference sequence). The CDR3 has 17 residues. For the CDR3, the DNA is TGTGCCAGCAGCCCTCTCGGGACTACCGTTAGCACAGATACGCAGTATTTT. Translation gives CASSPLGTTVSTDTQYF.

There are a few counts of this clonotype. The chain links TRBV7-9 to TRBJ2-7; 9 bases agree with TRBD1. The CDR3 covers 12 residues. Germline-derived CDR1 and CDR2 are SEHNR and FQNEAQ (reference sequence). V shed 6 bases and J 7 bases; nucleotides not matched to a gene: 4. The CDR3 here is CASRTGGKEQYF. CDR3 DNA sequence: TGTGCCAGCAGGACAGGGGGTAAAGAGCAGTACTTC.